This T cell receptor beta chain came from a study of T cells in Graves' hyperthyroidism and ophthalmopathy. Study background: The initial diagnosis was the point when peripheral blood was collected, ahead of any treatment.

Stable hyperthyroidism: no ophthalmopathy progression over 18 months of follow-up. PBMCs came from 10 ml fresh peripheral blood. This clonotype was counted ten times or more. Its antigen remains unidentified. Amplified regions were TCR beta CDR3 sequences from RNA transcripts. HTBI primers drove first-round RT-PCR of the TCR CDR3. From the multiplex PCR reads, TCRdb called clonotypes with MiXCR, one entry per CDR3 protein. The profile shows 700,000 or so distinct CDR3 sequences, about a sixth of them singletons. Whole-study findings and limits: Ophthalmopathy stood apart from stable hyperthyroidism in a 13 V-J model.

The material sequenced was blood. The source of this sequence is a man between 18 and 29 years old with Graves' hyperthyroidism.

The CDR3 DNA sequence: TGTGCCAGCAGTTTAAGGAGGTTTGTCTATGGCTACACCTTC. It specifies CASSLRRFVYGYTF. This chain joins TRBV27 and TRBJ1-2; D is undetermined. V was trimmed by 2 bases and J by 4 bases, leaving 11 bases between them. Per the germline V gene, CDR1 is MNHEY and CDR2 is SMNVEV (reference sequence). The CDR3 length is 14 residues.